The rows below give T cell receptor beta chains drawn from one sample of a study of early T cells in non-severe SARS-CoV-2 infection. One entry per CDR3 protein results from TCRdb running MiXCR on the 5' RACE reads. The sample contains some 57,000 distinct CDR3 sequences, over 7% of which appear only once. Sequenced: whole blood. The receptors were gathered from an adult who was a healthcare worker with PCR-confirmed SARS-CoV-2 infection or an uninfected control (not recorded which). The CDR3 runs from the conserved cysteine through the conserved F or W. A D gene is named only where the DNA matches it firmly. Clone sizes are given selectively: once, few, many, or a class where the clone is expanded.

CDR3 DNA: TGTGCCAGCAGCCAAGATTTCGCCCGCACAGATACGCAGTATTTT; CDR3 protein: CASSQDFARTDTQYF; J gene: TRBJ2-3; V gene: TRBV4-2; clone size: NA; D gene: NA
CDR3 DNA: TGTGCCAGCAGTTACTCGAGCTCAGTCACCACTGAAGCTTTCTTT; CDR3 protein: CASSYSSSVTTEAFF; J gene: TRBJ1-1; V gene: TRBV6-5; clone size: few; D gene: NA
CDR3 DNA: TGTGCCAGCAGCTTAGTGTCTGCCCCGGGACGGTCGTACCAAGAGACCCAGTACTTC; CDR3 protein: CASSLVSAPGRSYQETQYF; J gene: TRBJ2-5; V gene: TRBV7-9; clone size: few; D gene: NA
CDR3 DNA: TGCAGCGTTGAAGATCATCAGGGGGGCTATGGCTACACCTTC; CDR3 protein: CSVEDHQGGYGYTF; J gene: TRBJ1-2; V gene: TRBV29-1; clone size: many; D gene: TRBD1
CDR3 DNA: TGTGCCAGCAGCACCGGAGGACGAGTGGAGCCCCAGCATTTT; CDR3 protein: CASSTGGRVEPQHF; J gene: TRBJ1-5; V gene: TRBV27; clone size: many; D gene: NA
CDR3 DNA: TGTGCCATCAGTGAGTCGTCAACTTACCCGAATGAGCAGTTCTTC; CDR3 protein: CAISESSTYPNEQFF; J gene: TRBJ2-1; V gene: TRBV10-3; clone size: many; D gene: NA
CDR3 DNA: TGTGCCACCAGTGATTCGGATGAGCAGTTCTTC; CDR3 protein: CATSDSDEQFF; J gene: TRBJ2-1; V gene: TRBV24-1; clone size: few; D gene: NA
CDR3 DNA: TGTGCCTGGAGTGTAAACAACAGGGGAGAAGCTTTCTTT; CDR3 protein: CAWSVNNRGEAFF; J gene: TRBJ1-1; V gene: TRBV30; clone size: many; D gene: TRBD1
CDR3 DNA: TGCAGTGCTAGAGCCGGGGACAGCACAGATACGCAGTATTTT; CDR3 protein: CSARAGDSTDTQYF; J gene: TRBJ2-3; V gene: TRBV20-1; clone size: medium-sized; D gene: NA
CDR3 DNA: TGTGCCAGCAGACGGACAGGGCCCTACGGGCAGTACTTC; CDR3 protein: CASRRTGPYGQYF; J gene: TRBJ2-7; V gene: TRBV14; clone size: few; D gene: TRBD1
CDR3 DNA: TGTGCCAGCAGCCCTAGCGGGGAGGAGGGTGAGCAGTTCTTC; CDR3 protein: CASSPSGEEGEQFF; J gene: TRBJ2-1; V gene: TRBV7-9; clone size: many; D gene: TRBD2
CDR3 DNA: TGTGCCAGCAGTTTTGGGACTAGCGGATTCTCCTACAATGAGCAGTTCTTC; CDR3 protein: CASSFGTSGFSYNEQFF; J gene: TRBJ2-1; V gene: TRBV12-3/TRBV12-4; clone size: NA; D gene: TRBD2
CDR3 DNA: TGTGCCAGCAGCTTAGGAGGCAACTCCTACGAGCAGTACTTC; CDR3 protein: CASSLGGNSYEQYF; J gene: TRBJ2-7; V gene: TRBV7-8; clone size: many; D gene: NA
CDR3 DNA: TGTGCCAGCAGTGACACTAACTATGGCTACACCTTC; CDR3 protein: CASSDTNYGYTF; J gene: TRBJ1-2; V gene: TRBV12-3/TRBV12-4; clone size: few; D gene: NA
CDR3 DNA: TGTGCCAGCAGCTTGAGTTTTGAGACCCAGTACTTC; CDR3 protein: CASSLSFETQYF; J gene: TRBJ2-5; V gene: TRBV5-6; clone size: NA; D gene: NA
CDR3 DNA: TGTGCCAGCAGTCCTTACAGGGAGGGCGCAGATACGCAGTATTTT; CDR3 protein: CASSPYREGADTQYF; J gene: TRBJ2-3; V gene: TRBV28; clone size: few; D gene: NA
CDR3 DNA: TGTGCCATCCTAGCGGGAGGGGCCTCCTCCTACGAGCAGTACTTC; CDR3 protein: CAILAGGASSYEQYF; J gene: TRBJ2-7; V gene: TRBV28; clone size: few; D gene: TRBD2
CDR3 DNA: TGCAGCGTTGCAGGTGTTGGTCCATCCCGCGATACGCAGTATTTT; CDR3 protein: CSVAGVGPSRDTQYF; J gene: TRBJ2-3; V gene: TRBV29-1; clone size: few; D gene: NA
CDR3 DNA: TGCGCCAGCAGCCCCGGGATGGTGGTAGGCGGCAATCAGCCCCAGCATTTT; CDR3 protein: CASSPGMVVGGNQPQHF; J gene: TRBJ1-5; V gene: TRBV5-1; clone size: NA; D gene: NA
CDR3 DNA: TGTGCCACGACAGGGGATATTTTCGAGCAGTACTTC; CDR3 protein: CATTGDIFEQYF; J gene: TRBJ2-7; V gene: TRBV2; clone size: NA; D gene: TRBD1
CDR3 DNA: TGTGCCAGCAGATCGATACAGGGGAGGGCCAAAAACATTCAGTACTTC; CDR3 protein: CASRSIQGRAKNIQYF; J gene: TRBJ2-4; V gene: TRBV6-5; clone size: few; D gene: NA
CDR3 DNA: TGCAGTGCTAGAGATCCTTTGGCAGGGGATTCGATGAACACTGAAGCTTTCTTT; CDR3 protein: CSARDPLAGDSMNTEAFF; J gene: TRBJ1-1; V gene: TRBV20-1; clone size: many; D gene: NA
CDR3 DNA: TGTGCCAGCAGTTTACAGGGGGCGGCTGGGGCCAACGTCCTGACTTTC; CDR3 protein: CASSLQGAAGANVLTF; J gene: TRBJ2-6; V gene: TRBV28; clone size: NA; D gene: TRBD1
CDR3 DNA: TGTGCCAGCAGCACTAACAGGGATCAGCCCCAGCATTTT; CDR3 protein: CASSTNRDQPQHF; J gene: TRBJ1-5; V gene: TRBV12-3/TRBV12-4; clone size: few; D gene: NA
CDR3 DNA: TGTGCCAGCATAGGGCTTACTGAAGCTTTCTTT; CDR3 protein: CASIGLTEAFF; J gene: TRBJ1-1; V gene: TRBV6-5; clone size: many; D gene: NA
CDR3 DNA: TGTGCCAGCAGCCCCTTCGTACTAGCGGGACAAGCGGATACGCAGTATTTT; CDR3 protein: CASSPFVLAGQADTQYF; J gene: TRBJ2-3; V gene: TRBV7-3; clone size: few; D gene: TRBD2
CDR3 DNA: TGTGCCAGCAGCCCTCGGGCAGGGGCCACCGGGGAGCTGTTTTTT; CDR3 protein: CASSPRAGATGELFF; J gene: TRBJ2-2; V gene: TRBV12-3/TRBV12-4; clone size: NA; D gene: NA
CDR3 DNA: TGTGCCTGGAGGGACTTTCCAGCTGCTGAAGCTTTCTTT; CDR3 protein: CAWRDFPAAEAFF; J gene: TRBJ1-1; V gene: TRBV30; clone size: few; D gene: NA
CDR3 DNA: TGTGCCAGCAGCTTAGCGGAGACAGGGACCTATGGCTACACCTTC; CDR3 protein: CASSLAETGTYGYTF; J gene: TRBJ1-2; V gene: TRBV7-8; clone size: NA; D gene: TRBD1
CDR3 DNA: TGCAGCGTTGCCACAGGGGCGAACACTGAAGCTTTCTTT; CDR3 protein: CSVATGANTEAFF; J gene: TRBJ1-1; V gene: TRBV29-1; clone size: NA; D gene: TRBD1
CDR3 DNA: TGTGCCAGCAGTCCCGACACCAACTACGAGCAGTACTTC; CDR3 protein: CASSPDTNYEQYF; J gene: TRBJ2-7; V gene: TRBV12-3/TRBV12-4; clone size: few; D gene: NA
CDR3 DNA: TGTGCCAGCAGTTTTTCAGGGGGGTCCGAGCAGTACTTC; CDR3 protein: CASSFSGGSEQYF; J gene: TRBJ2-7; V gene: TRBV27; clone size: few; D gene: NA
CDR3 DNA: TGTGCCAGCTCACCGGACAGGGACACTGAAGCTTTCTTT; CDR3 protein: CASSPDRDTEAFF; J gene: TRBJ1-1; V gene: TRBV18; clone size: few; D gene: TRBD1
CDR3 DNA: TGTGCCTGGACAGACTACAATGAGCAGTTCTTC; CDR3 protein: CAWTDYNEQFF; J gene: TRBJ2-1; V gene: TRBV30; clone size: few; D gene: NA
CDR3 DNA: TGTGCCAGCAGCCATACTAGCGCCCCTGGGCAGTTCTTC; CDR3 protein: CASSHTSAPGQFF; J gene: TRBJ2-1; V gene: TRBV5-4; clone size: NA; D gene: TRBD2
CDR3 DNA: TGTGCCAGCAGTTTTCGGAGAGAAACCGGGGAGCTGTTTTTT; CDR3 protein: CASSFRRETGELFF; J gene: TRBJ2-2; V gene: TRBV12-3/TRBV12-4; clone size: few; D gene: NA
CDR3 DNA: TGTGCCACTGAGGACAGGGGGCGATACCAGCCCCAGCATTTT; CDR3 protein: CATEDRGRYQPQHF; J gene: TRBJ1-5; V gene: TRBV19; clone size: NA; D gene: TRBD1
CDR3 DNA: TGCAGCGTTGGTGGAGGGCAAATAACTGAATCTTTCTTT; CDR3 protein: CSVGGGQITESFF; J gene: TRBJ1-1; V gene: TRBV29-1; clone size: NA; D gene: NA
CDR3 DNA: TGCGCCAGCAGCTTGGGGTCGGGTACCGGGGAGCTGTTTTTT; CDR3 protein: CASSLGSGTGELFF; J gene: TRBJ2-2; V gene: TRBV5-1; clone size: NA; D gene: NA
CDR3 DNA: TGCAGTGCTCGGGACAGGGGATGGAACACCGGGGAGCTGTTTTTT; CDR3 protein: CSARDRGWNTGELFF; J gene: TRBJ2-2; V gene: TRBV20-1; clone size: many; D gene: TRBD1
CDR3 DNA: TGCAGCGTTGAAGGGGGCAAGCACACTGAAGCTTTCTTT; CDR3 protein: CSVEGGKHTEAFF; J gene: TRBJ1-1; V gene: TRBV29-1; clone size: NA; D gene: NA
CDR3 DNA: TGTGCCAGCAGCCAAGGCCCCCTAGCGGCTACCTACAATGAGCAGTTCTTC; CDR3 protein: CASSQGPLAATYNEQFF; J gene: TRBJ2-1; V gene: TRBV5-6; clone size: many; D gene: TRBD2
CDR3 DNA: TGTGCCAGCAGTGAAGCTGCTCGACAGTCAACCGGGGAGCTGTTTTTT; CDR3 protein: CASSEAARQSTGELFF; J gene: TRBJ2-2; V gene: TRBV2; clone size: NA; D gene: NA
CDR3 DNA: TGTGCCAGCAGCCGTACGGGTGACTACAATGAGCAGTTCTTC; CDR3 protein: CASSRTGDYNEQFF; J gene: TRBJ2-1; V gene: TRBV7-3; clone size: few; D gene: NA
CDR3 DNA: TGTGCCAGCAGTTACGTGGGTGGAGGATCTGAGCAGTTCTTC; CDR3 protein: CASSYVGGGSEQFF; J gene: TRBJ2-1; V gene: TRBV6-5; clone size: few; D gene: NA
CDR3 DNA: TGCGCCAGCAGCTTGGCCTACGTCGGAGGGGGGGAGGATACGCAGTATTTT; CDR3 protein: CASSLAYVGGGEDTQYF; J gene: TRBJ2-3; V gene: TRBV5-1; clone size: many; D gene: NA
CDR3 DNA: TGCAGTGCTAGGACGGGATTAGCGGGAGTCTACGAGCAGTACTTC; CDR3 protein: CSARTGLAGVYEQYF; J gene: TRBJ2-7; V gene: TRBV20-1; clone size: NA; D gene: TRBD2
CDR3 DNA: TGCGCCAGCAGTCATACAGGAGGGGTGGGCTACACCTTC; CDR3 protein: CASSHTGGVGYTF; J gene: TRBJ1-2; V gene: TRBV4-1; clone size: NA; D gene: NA
CDR3 DNA: TGTGCCAGCAGCTTCGGCAGCAGAACCTACGAGCAGTACTTC; CDR3 protein: CASSFGSRTYEQYF; J gene: TRBJ2-7; V gene: TRBV5-4; clone size: NA; D gene: NA
CDR3 DNA: TGCAGCGTTGTATCTAGAGGGGCCTACGAGCAGTACTTC; CDR3 protein: CSVVSRGAYEQYF; J gene: TRBJ2-7; V gene: TRBV29-1; clone size: many; D gene: NA
CDR3 DNA: TGCACCAGCAGCCCGGGCCATAGATATAGCAATCAGCCCCAGCATTTT; CDR3 protein: CTSSPGHRYSNQPQHF; J gene: TRBJ1-5; V gene: TRBV1; clone size: many; D gene: NA
CDR3 DNA: TGTGCCAGCAGGTCTCCGGGACAGGGAAGCAATTCACCCCTCCACTTT; CDR3 protein: CASRSPGQGSNSPLHF; J gene: TRBJ1-6; V gene: TRBV6-6; clone size: many; D gene: TRBD1
CDR3 DNA: TGTGCCAGCAGAAAGGACCGCAGCTCTGGAAACACCATATATTTT; CDR3 protein: CASRKDRSSGNTIYF; J gene: TRBJ1-3; V gene: TRBV2; clone size: many; D gene: NA
CDR3 DNA: TGCAGTGCTCCCGAGAGTGGGTCCAATCAGCCCCAGCATTTT; CDR3 protein: CSAPESGSNQPQHF; J gene: TRBJ1-5; V gene: TRBV20-1; clone size: NA; D gene: NA
CDR3 DNA: TGTGCCAGCTTACGGGGACAGGGTGATGGGAAGCAGTACTTC; CDR3 protein: CASLRGQGDGKQYF; J gene: TRBJ2-7; V gene: TRBV28; clone size: few; D gene: TRBD1
CDR3 DNA: TGCGCCCTCCTACGATGGGGCACAGATACGCAGTATTTT; CDR3 protein: CALLRWGTDTQYF; J gene: TRBJ2-3; V gene: TRBV10-1; clone size: few; D gene: NA
CDR3 DNA: TGCGCCAGCAGCTCCCAGAGCGGTTCCACCACATTCGAGCAGTACTTC; CDR3 protein: CASSSQSGSTTFEQYF; J gene: TRBJ2-7; V gene: TRBV5-1; clone size: few; D gene: NA
CDR3 DNA: TGTGCCAGCAGTTTGGGACAGGGAGGCTACGAGCAGTACTTC; CDR3 protein: CASSLGQGGYEQYF; J gene: TRBJ2-7; V gene: TRBV28; clone size: large; D gene: TRBD1
CDR3 DNA: TGTGCCAGCAGCCAGGGACAGGTCGTCTACGAGCAGTACTTC; CDR3 protein: CASSQGQVVYEQYF; J gene: TRBJ2-7; V gene: TRBV2; clone size: NA; D gene: TRBD1
CDR3 DNA: TGCAGTGCTAGATCCACTTCAACGGGAGCAGGAGAGACCCAGTACTTC; CDR3 protein: CSARSTSTGAGETQYF; J gene: TRBJ2-5; V gene: TRBV20-1; clone size: NA; D gene: NA